The 5 T cell receptor beta chains below were found in one sample sequenced in a study of T cells in Graves' hyperthyroidism and ophthalmopathy. It was RNA transcripts that yielded the amplified TCR beta CDR3 regions. First-round RT-PCR targeting the TCR CDR3 was performed with the HTBI primer set. Each CDR3 protein gets one entry after TCRdb re-called the multiplex PCR reads with MiXCR. The sample holds 400,000 or so distinct CDR3 sequences; more than 14% are singletons and the top ten take less than 20%. Sequencing used blood. The receptor source for this set is a young woman with Graves' ophthalmopathy.

This clonotype showed up just a few times. This sequence may be a read error, since a much larger clone differs from it by one base. It is likely a read error, because the conserved phenylalanine at the end of the CDR3 is missing. CDR3 coding DNA: TGTGCATCCGACAGTTACACTGAAGCTTTCTCT. Protein product: CASDSYTEAFS. This chain links TRBV30 with TRBJ1-1; tentatively, D is TRBD1 (5 bases). CDR1 and CDR2 (germline): GTSNPN, SVGIG (reference sequence). The CDR3 runs to 11 residues.

This clonotype has more than one count but fewer than ten. J is TRBJ2-3 and V is TRBV14, with unresolved D. The ends were cut back, 4 bases at V and 2 bases at J, with 19 bases in the middle. The CDR3 extends over 17 amino acids. Per the germline V gene, CDR1 is SGHDN and CDR2 is FVKESK. The CDR3 spells CASSREYRARYTDTQYF. As DNA, the CDR3 is TGTGCCAGCAGCCGTGAGTATCGGGCGAGGTACACAGATACGCAGTATTTT.

This clonotype has at least ten counts. The genes are TRBV4-2 and TRBJ2-3; D may be TRBD2 (5 bases). Trimming cost V 0 bases and J 2 bases, with 15 bases left between them. The CDR3 has 17 amino acids. CDR1 is LGHNA and CDR2 is YNFKEQ in the germline V gene. In DNA, the CDR3 is TGTGCCAGCAGCCAAGACCAGCCCCGGGGATCCACAGATACGCAGTATTTT. As protein: CASSQDQPRGSTDTQYF.

This clonotype was counted only a few times. CDR3 region: CASRPPAGGFSPLHF. The CDR3 DNA reads as TGTGCCAGTCGACCGCCCGCAGGTGGATTTTCACCCCTCCACTTT. The chain combines TRBV28 with TRBJ1-6; D unclear. The germline V gene encodes CDR1 MDHEN and CDR2 SYDVKM. The V end was cut by 9 bases, the J end by 9 bases, with 21 bases between. The CDR3 sequence is 15 residues long. The variable domain in full, completed from reference TRBV28 and TRBJ1-6, reads DVKVTQSSRYLVKRTGEKVFLECVQDMDHENMFWYRQDPGLGLRLIYFSYDVKMKEKGDIPEGYSVSREKKERFSLILESASTNQTSMYLCASRPPAGGFSPLHFGNGTRLTVT.

This clonotype came up many times. CDR3 loop: CASRTGISYEQYF. DNA of the CDR3: TGTGCCAGCAGGACAGGCATCTCCTACGAGCAGTACTTC. The V call is TRBV7-2, the J call TRBJ2-7; possibly TRBD1 for D (6 bases). The CDR3 consists of 13 residues. From germline, CDR1 is SGHTA and CDR2 FQGNSA. V lost 6 bases and J 0 bases, leaving 9 bases between the germline ends.